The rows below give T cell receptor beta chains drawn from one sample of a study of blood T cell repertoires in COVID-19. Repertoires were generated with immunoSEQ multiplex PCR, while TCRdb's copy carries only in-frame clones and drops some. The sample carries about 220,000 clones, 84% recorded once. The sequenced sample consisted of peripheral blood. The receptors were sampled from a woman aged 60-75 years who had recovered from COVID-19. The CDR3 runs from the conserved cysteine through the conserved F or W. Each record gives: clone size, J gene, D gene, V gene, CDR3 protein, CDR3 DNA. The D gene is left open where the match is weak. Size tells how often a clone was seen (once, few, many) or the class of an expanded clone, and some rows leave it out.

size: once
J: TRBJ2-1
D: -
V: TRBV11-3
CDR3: CASSPDGGDEQFF
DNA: TGTGCCAGCAGCCCGGACGGAGGAGACGAGCAGTTCTTC

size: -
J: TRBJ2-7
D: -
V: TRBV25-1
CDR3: CASSRTATYEQYF
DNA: TGTGCCAGCAGCAGGACAGCCACCTACGAGCAGTACTTC

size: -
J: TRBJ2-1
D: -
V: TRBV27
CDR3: CASSVLGLRYNEQFF
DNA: TGTGCCAGCAGTGTCCTAGGACTCAGGTACAATGAGCAGTTCTTC

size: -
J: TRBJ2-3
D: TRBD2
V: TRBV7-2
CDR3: CASSLALIASGGSDTQYF
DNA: TGTGCCAGCAGCTTAGCGCTAATAGCTAGCGGGGGTTCAGATACGCAGTATTTT

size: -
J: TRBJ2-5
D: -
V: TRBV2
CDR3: CASSEAGLRGWTQYF
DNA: TGTGCCAGCAGTGAAGCGGGTTTGAGGGGGTGGACCCAGTACTTC

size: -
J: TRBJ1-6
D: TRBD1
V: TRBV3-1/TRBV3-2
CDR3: CASSRTTGGDNSPLHF
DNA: TGTGCCAGCAGCAGGACGACAGGGGGTGATAATTCACCCCTCCACTTT

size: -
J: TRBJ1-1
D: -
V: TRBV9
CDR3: CASSVGGREMNTEAFF
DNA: TGTGCCAGCAGCGTAGGAGGCAGGGAAATGAACACTGAAGCTTTCTTT

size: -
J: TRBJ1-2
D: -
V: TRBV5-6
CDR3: CASSLGPGGINYGYTF
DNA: TGTGCCAGCAGCTTGGGGCCTGGAGGAATTAACTATGGCTACACCTTC

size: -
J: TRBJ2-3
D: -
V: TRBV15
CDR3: CATSRLADTQYF
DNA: TGTGCCACCAGCAGGCTAGCAGATACGCAGTATTTT

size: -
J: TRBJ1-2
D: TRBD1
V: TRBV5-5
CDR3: CASSPGQAMYGYTF
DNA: TGTGCCAGCAGTCCCGGACAGGCGATGTATGGCTACACCTTC

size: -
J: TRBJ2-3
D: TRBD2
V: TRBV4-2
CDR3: CASSQALAGGREDTDTQYF
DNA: TGTGCCAGCAGCCAGGCCCTAGCGGGGGGGCGAGAAGACACAGATACGCAGTATTTT

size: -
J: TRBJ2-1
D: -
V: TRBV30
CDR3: CAGGAGAYNEQFF
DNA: TGTGCTGGCGGGGCGGGGGCTTACAATGAGCAGTTCTTC

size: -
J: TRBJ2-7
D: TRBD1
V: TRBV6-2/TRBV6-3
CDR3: CASSNSRDRADSYEQYF
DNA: TGTGCCAGCAGTAACAGTCGGGACAGGGCGGACTCTTACGAGCAGTACTTC

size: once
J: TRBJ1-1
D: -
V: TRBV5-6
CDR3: CASSLGLVGTEAFF
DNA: TGTGCCAGCAGCTTGGGGCTCGTTGGCACTGAAGCTTTCTTT

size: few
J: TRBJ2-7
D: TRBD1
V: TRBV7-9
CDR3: CASSFTTGGLSEQYF
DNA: TGTGCCAGCAGCTTTACGACAGGGGGCTTGTCCGAGCAGTACTTC

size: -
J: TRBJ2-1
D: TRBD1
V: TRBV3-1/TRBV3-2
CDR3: CASSQEGQGAVNEQFF
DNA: TGTGCCAGCAGCCAAGAGGGACAGGGGGCGGTTAATGAGCAGTTCTTC

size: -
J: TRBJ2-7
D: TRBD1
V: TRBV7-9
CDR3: CASSSGQPYEQYF
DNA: TGTGCCAGCAGCTCGGGACAGCCCTACGAGCAGTACTTC

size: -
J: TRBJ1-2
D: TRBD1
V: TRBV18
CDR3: CASSPPKGQGLHGYTF
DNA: TGTGCCAGCTCACCTCCCAAGGGACAGGGCCTCCATGGCTACACCTTC

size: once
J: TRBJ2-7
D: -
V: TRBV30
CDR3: CAWSSTGTGEQYF
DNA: TGTGCCTGGAGTTCAACCGGCACAGGTGAGCAGTACTTC

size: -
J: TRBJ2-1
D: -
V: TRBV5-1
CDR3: CASSLADTYNEQFF
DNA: TGCGCCAGCAGCTTGGCGGACACCTACAATGAGCAGTTCTTC

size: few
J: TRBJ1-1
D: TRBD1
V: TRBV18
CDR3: CASSSTGDTEAFF
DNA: TGTGCCAGCTCATCCACAGGGGACACTGAAGCTTTCTTT

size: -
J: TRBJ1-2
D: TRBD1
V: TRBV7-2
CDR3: CASIIDRVHGYTF
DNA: TGTGCCAGCATCATAGACAGGGTCCATGGCTACACCTTC

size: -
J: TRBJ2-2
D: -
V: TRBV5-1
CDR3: CASSLDRTGELFF
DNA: TGCGCCAGCAGCTTGGACCGGACCGGGGAGCTGTTTTTT

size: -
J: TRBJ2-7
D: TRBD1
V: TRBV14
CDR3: CASSQGSLSGTAYF
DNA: TGTGCCAGCAGCCAAGGATCTCTCTCCGGGACAGCGTACTTC

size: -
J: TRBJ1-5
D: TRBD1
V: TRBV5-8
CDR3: CASSIRQGNQPQHF
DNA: TGTGCCAGCAGCATTAGACAGGGAAATCAGCCCCAGCATTTT

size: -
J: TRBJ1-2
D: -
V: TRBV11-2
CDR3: CASSLGVGGGYTF
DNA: TGTGCCAGCAGCTTAGGGGTCGGAGGCGGCTACACCTTC

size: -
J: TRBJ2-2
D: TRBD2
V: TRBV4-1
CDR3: CASSPPGRGNGELFF
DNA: TGCGCCAGCAGTCCCCCCGGGAGGGGTAACGGGGAGCTGTTTTTT

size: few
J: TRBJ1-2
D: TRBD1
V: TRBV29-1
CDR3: CSVQGAHYGYTF
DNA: TGCAGCGTGCAGGGGGCACACTATGGCTACACCTTC

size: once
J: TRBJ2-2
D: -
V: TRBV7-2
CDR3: CASSLRQAGLTGELFF
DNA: TGTGCCAGCAGCTTGAGGCAGGCGGGACTCACCGGGGAGCTGTTTTTT

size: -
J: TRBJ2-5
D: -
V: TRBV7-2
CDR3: CASSLGPQETQYF
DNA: TGTGCCAGCAGCCTGGGGCCACAAGAGACCCAGTACTTC

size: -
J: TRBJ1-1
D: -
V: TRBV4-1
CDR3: CASSHPLNTEAFF
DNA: TGCGCCAGCAGCCACCCTCTGAACACTGAAGCTTTCTTT

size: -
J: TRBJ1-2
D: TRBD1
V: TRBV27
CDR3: CASRGQGATGYTF
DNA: TGTGCCAGCAGAGGACAGGGGGCGACGGGCTACACCTTC

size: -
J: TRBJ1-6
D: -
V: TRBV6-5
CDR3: CASRPGSYNSPLHF
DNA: TGTGCCAGCAGGCCAGGCTCCTATAATTCACCCCTCCACTTT

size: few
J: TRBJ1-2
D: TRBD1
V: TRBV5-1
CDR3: CASSMGTRGLHGYTF
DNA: TGCGCCAGCAGCATGGGCACCAGGGGGTTGCATGGCTACACCTTC

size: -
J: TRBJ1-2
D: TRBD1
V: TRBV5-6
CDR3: CASSPQEGGPGGYGYTF
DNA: TGTGCCAGCAGCCCCCAGGAAGGGGGCCCCGGTGGCTATGGCTACACCTTC

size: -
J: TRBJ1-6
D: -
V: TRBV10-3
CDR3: CAMSNGYNSPLHF
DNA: TGTGCCATGTCAAACGGTTATAATTCACCCCTCCACTTT

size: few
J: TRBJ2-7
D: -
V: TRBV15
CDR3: CATSRAPPGSYEQYF
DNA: TGTGCCACCAGCAGAGCCCCACCGGGGTCCTACGAGCAGTACTTC

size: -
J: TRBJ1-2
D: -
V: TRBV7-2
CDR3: CASSLRTTAGGYTF
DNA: TGTGCCAGCAGCTTAAGGACGACGGCGGGGGGCTACACCTTC

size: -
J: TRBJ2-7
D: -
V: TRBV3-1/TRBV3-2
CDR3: CASSLQGPYEQYF
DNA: TGTGCCAGCAGCTTACAGGGCCCCTACGAGCAGTACTTC

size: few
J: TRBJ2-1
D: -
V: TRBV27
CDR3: CATSLANTNNEQFF
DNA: TGTGCCACCTCACTAGCAAACACGAACAATGAGCAGTTCTTC

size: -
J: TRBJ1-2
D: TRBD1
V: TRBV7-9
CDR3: CASSLFDPGGYGYTF
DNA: TGTGCCAGCAGCTTATTTGATCCAGGGGGCTATGGCTACACCTTC

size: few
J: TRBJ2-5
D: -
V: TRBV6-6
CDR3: CASSYKEAETQYF
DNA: TGTGCCAGCAGTTACAAGGAGGCAGAGACCCAGTACTTC

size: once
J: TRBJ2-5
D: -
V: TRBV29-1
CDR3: CSYYRVTQETQYF
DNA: TGCAGCTACTACAGGGTGACCCAAGAGACCCAGTACTTC

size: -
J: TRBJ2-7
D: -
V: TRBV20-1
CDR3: CSARDYREQYF
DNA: TGCAGTGCTAGAGATTATCGCGAGCAGTACTTC

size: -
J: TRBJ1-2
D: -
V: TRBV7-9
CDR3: CASSSPTGSYGYTF
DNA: TGTGCCAGCAGCTCCCCCACGGGGTCCTATGGCTACACCTTC

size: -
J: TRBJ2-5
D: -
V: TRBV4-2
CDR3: CASSQAAGQQETQYF
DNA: TGTGCCAGCAGCCAAGCAGCAGGCCAACAAGAGACCCAGTACTTC

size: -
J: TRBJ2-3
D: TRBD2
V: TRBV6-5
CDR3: CASSLAGGPYTQYF
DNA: TGTGCCAGCAGTCTAGCGGGGGGGCCTTATACGCAGTATTTT

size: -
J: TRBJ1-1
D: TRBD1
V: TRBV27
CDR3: CASSTTGGLTEAFF
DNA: TGTGCCAGCAGTACAACAGGGGGACTCACTGAAGCTTTCTTT

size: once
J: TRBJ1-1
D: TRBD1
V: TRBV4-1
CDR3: CASSQVGQGVPEAFF
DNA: TGCGCCAGCAGCCAAGTCGGACAGGGAGTACCTGAAGCTTTCTTT

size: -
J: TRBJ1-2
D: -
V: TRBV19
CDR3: CASSPRTRSPYGYTF
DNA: TGTGCCAGTAGTCCGCGGACACGATCCCCTTATGGCTACACCTTC

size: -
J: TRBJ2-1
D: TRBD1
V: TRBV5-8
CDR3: CASRPQGSSYNEQFF
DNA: TGTGCCAGCAGACCACAGGGGAGCTCCTACAATGAGCAGTTCTTC

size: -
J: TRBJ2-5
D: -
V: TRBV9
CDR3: CASSQAGGETQYF
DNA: TGTGCCAGCAGTCAAGCAGGGGGGGAGACCCAGTACTTC

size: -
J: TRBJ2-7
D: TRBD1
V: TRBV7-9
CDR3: CASSSSRDRGYEQYF
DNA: TGTGCCAGCAGCTCTAGCCGGGACAGGGGCTACGAGCAGTACTTC

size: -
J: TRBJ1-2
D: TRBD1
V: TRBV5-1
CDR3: CASSLGQGAREGYTF
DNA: TGCGCCAGCAGCTTGGGGCAGGGGGCGAGGGAAGGCTACACCTTC

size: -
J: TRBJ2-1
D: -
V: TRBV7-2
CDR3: CASILGSRTNNEQFF
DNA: TGTGCCAGCATTCTAGGGTCCCGGACTAACAATGAGCAGTTCTTC

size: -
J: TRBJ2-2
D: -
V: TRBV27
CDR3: CASSFGADTGELFF
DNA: TGTGCCAGCAGTTTTGGGGCGGACACCGGGGAGCTGTTTTTT

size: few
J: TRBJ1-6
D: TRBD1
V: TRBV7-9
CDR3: CASSQDRGGSPLHF
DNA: TGTGCCAGCAGCCAGGACAGGGGTGGGTCACCCCTCCACTTT

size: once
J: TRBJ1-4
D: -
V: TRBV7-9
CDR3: CASSLGFGLLFF
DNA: TGTGCCAGCAGCTTAGGGTTTGGCTTACTGTTTTTT

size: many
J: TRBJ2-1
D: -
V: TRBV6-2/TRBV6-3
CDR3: CASSYGRVAYNEQFF
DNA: TGTGCCAGCAGTTACGGCAGGGTGGCCTACAATGAGCAGTTCTTC